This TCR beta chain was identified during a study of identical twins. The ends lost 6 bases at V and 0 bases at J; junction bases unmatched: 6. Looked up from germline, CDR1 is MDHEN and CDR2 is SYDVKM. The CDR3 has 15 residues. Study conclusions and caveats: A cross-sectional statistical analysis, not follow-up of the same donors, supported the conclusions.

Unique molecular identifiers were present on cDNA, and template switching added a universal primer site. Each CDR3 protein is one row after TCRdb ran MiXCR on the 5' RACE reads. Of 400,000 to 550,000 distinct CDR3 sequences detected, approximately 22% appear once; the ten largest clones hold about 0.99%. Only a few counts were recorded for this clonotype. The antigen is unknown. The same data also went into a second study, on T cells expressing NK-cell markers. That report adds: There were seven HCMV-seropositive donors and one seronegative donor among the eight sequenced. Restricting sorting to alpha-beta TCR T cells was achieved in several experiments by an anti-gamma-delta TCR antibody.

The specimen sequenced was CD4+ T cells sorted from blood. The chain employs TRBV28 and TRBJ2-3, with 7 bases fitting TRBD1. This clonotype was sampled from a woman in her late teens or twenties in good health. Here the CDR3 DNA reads TGTGCCAGCAGCCTCTGGGACAGAAGCACAGATACGCAGTATTTT. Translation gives CASSLWDRSTDTQYF.